This T cell receptor beta chain was retrieved from a study of cytomegalovirus exposure and HLA in healthy donors. Between the trimmed V and J ends, which lost 0 bases and 2 bases, there was a span of 8 bases. The CDR3 is made up of 14 amino acids. The germline gives CDR1 MNHEY, CDR2 SVGAGI. Note on this clone: Its specificity is not known.

PCR amplification relied on 60 Vbeta primers (plus 13 Jbeta primers). Some clones are missing from TCRdb's copy, which holds only in-frame ones; the method was immunoSEQ multiplex PCR. The sample has some 120,000 clones, 75% seen once. Overall study findings and caveats: The HLA-A and HLA-B alleles of most subjects were reportedly predicted accurately from TCR beta sequences. Follow-up analysis found HLA locus-dependent TCR association rates, highest for DRB1 and lowest for HLA-C. In an earlier analysis, most TCR beta V segments were productive about 87% or about 30% of the time.

This receptor was obtained from a woman under 30 in good health and CMV-seronegative. V is TRBV6-5 and J is TRBJ2-7; tentative D call: TRBD1 (6 bases). The sequencing input was PBMCs. CDR3 region: CASSYSPGAYEQYF. CDR3 DNA: TGTGCCAGCAGTTACTCGCCAGGGGCCTACGAGCAGTACTTC.